This entry is about one T cell receptor (beta chain). This entry is derived from a study of shared clonotypes between healthy human individuals. Trimming cost V 4 bases and J 2 bases, with 13 bases left between them. This CDR3 comprises 15 residues. Germline V lookup: CDR1 SGHNT, CDR2 YENEEA. TCRdb's copy holds only in-frame clones and misses some; the assay was immunoSEQ multiplex PCR. The data hold roughly 2.1 million clones, with 85% to 95% observed a single time. The naive CD8 subset, CD45RO-negative cells positively selected for CCR7, excluded terminally differentiated effector memory CD45RA+ cells.

The chain is built from TRBV11-3 and TRBJ2-3; possibly TRBD2 for D (5 bases). The clonotype comes from a man younger than 35 in good health. Some clones in this sample may be carry-over from other donors' samples. The sample taken for sequencing was naive CD8+ T cells from PBMCs. The CDR3 coding sequence is TGTGCCAGCAGCTCCCGTCGGCTAGCCACAGATACGCAGTATTTT. Translating it yields CASSSRRLATDTQYF.